Below, 10 T cell receptor beta chains from the same sample are listed, as sequenced in a study of shared clonotypes between healthy human individuals. TCRdb's table, derived via immunoSEQ multiplex PCR, lists solely in-frame clones and lacks some. The sample consists of about 2.5 million clones, 85% to 95% of them appearing once. Sequenced sample: naive CD4+ T cells from PBMCs. Sample subset: CD45RA+ positively selected. The receptor set was obtained from a young man in good health. Some clones in this sample may be carry-over from other donors' samples.

The chain employs TRBV28 and TRBJ1-1; D is unclear. The germline gives CDR1 MDHEN, CDR2 SYDVKM. The CDR3 has 15 amino acids. Between the trimmed V and J ends, which lost 0 bases and 4 bases, there was a span of 12 bases. In nucleotides, the CDR3 is TGTGCCAGCAGTTTATGGGGTCTCGAGGGCACTGAAGCTTTCTTT. This encodes CASSLWGLEGTEAFF. The entire variable domain, with the rest obtained from reference TRBV28 and TRBJ1-1, is as follows: DVKVTQSSRYLVKRTGEKVFLECVQDMDHENMFWYRQDPGLGLRLIYFSYDVKMKEKGDIPEGYSVSREKKERFSLILESASTNQTSMYLCASSLWGLEGTEAFFGQGTRLTVV.

The V gene is TRBV11-3, the J gene TRBJ2-1, with D perhaps matching TRBD2 (6 bases). CDR3 length: 12 residues. The germline V gene has CDR1 SGHNT and CDR2 YENEEA. V dropped 5 bases and J dropped 10 bases, with 12 bases sitting between them. The chain's CDR3 is CASSLSTSEQFF. The CDR3 DNA reads TGTGCCAGCAGCCTGAGTACTAGCGAGCAGTTCTTC.

The gene calls are TRBV6-5 and TRBJ2-1, with TRBD1 matching 9 bases. The germline V gene has CDR1 MNHEY and CDR2 SVGAGI. The CDR3 loop spans 13 amino acids. The trim removed 6 bases at V and 7 bases at J, leaving 4 bases unmatched. Written as DNA, the CDR3 is TGTGCCAGCAGCGGGACAGGGAGAAATGAGCAGTTCTTC. Its translation is CASSGTGRNEQFF.

CDR3 in amino acids: CASSIYPGYTGELFF. The CDR3 nucleotides read TGTGCCAGTAGTATCTACCCGGGTTACACCGGGGAGCTGTTTTTT. This chain connects TRBV19 to TRBJ2-2; D gene uncertain. V was clipped by 3 bases and J by 3 bases, with 11 bases between them. The CDR3 loop spans 15 amino acids. The germline V gene encodes CDR1 LNHDA and CDR2 SQIVND (reference sequence). The full variable domain, with the rest looked up from reference TRBV19 and TRBJ2-2, is DGGITQSPKYLFRKEGQNVTLSCEQNLNHDAMYWYRQDPGQGLRLIYYSQIVNDFQKGDIAEGYSVSREKKESFPLTVTSAQKNPTAFYLCASSIYPGYTGELFFGEGSRLTVL.

The rearrangement joins TRBV11-3 to TRBJ2-7; D may be TRBD1 or TRBD2 (5 bases each). The CDR3 spans 13 residues. Trimming stripped 0 bases from V and 6 bases from J, with 9 bases between. CDR1 SGHNT and CDR2 YENEEA come from the germline V gene. The CDR3 coding sequence is TGTGCCAGCAGCTTAGAGGCAGGGACCGAGCAGTACTTC. Translating gives CASSLEAGTEQYF.

The J gene is TRBJ2-2, the V gene TRBV28; 10 nucleotides align to TRBD1. CDR3 length: 18 amino acids. V was clipped by 2 bases and J by 6 bases; unmatched bases: 12. Germline CDR1 reads MDHEN; CDR2 reads SYDVKM. In DNA form, the CDR3 reads TGTGCCAGCAGTTTAGGGAGTCTATGGGACAGGGGTGCCGGGGAGCTGTTTTTT. This codes for CASSLGSLWDRGAGELFF.

The rearrangement joins TRBV7-2 to TRBJ2-1; the D gene is possibly TRBD1 (5 bases). CDR3 length equals 15 residues. Germline CDR1 SGHTA, CDR2 FQGNSA. V was shortened by 8 bases and J by 4 bases, with 18 bases between the two germline ends. CDR3 sequence: CASGLDTQNYNEQFF. CDR3 DNA sequence: TGTGCCAGCGGGTTGGACACCCAAAATTACAATGAGCAGTTCTTC.

The chain couples TRBV7-8 to TRBJ2-7, with D perhaps matching TRBD1 (6 bases). With 1 base removed from V and 4 bases from J, the gap between germline ends came to 14 bases. CDR1 is SGHVS and CDR2 is FQNEAQ in the germline V gene. The CDR3 totals 15 residues. CDR3 residues: CASSLEAGESYEQYF. CDR3 coding DNA: TGTGCCAGCAGCTTAGAGGCAGGGGAGTCGTACGAGCAGTACTTC.

In nucleotides, the CDR3 is TGCGCCAGCAGCTTGAGTGTGGGGGAGCAGTACTTC. Protein: CASSLSVGEQYF. The chain couples TRBV5-1 to TRBJ2-7, with no clear D. V shed 1 base and J shed 7 bases, with 9 bases lying between them. Germline values: CDR1 SGHRS, CDR2 YFSETQ. The CDR3 runs 12 residues.

V gene TRBV7-9 combines with J gene TRBJ2-6, with no clear D. V was trimmed by 5 bases and J by 0 bases, leaving 17 bases between them. CDR3 size: 18 residues. Germline V gene data show CDR1 as SEHNR and CDR2 as FQNEAQ (reference sequence). This chain's CDR3 is CASSHTTYSHSGANVLTF. CDR3 bases: TGTGCCAGCAGCCACACCACATACAGCCACTCTGGGGCCAACGTCCTGACTTTC.